These 24 T cell receptor beta chains came from one sample sequenced in a study of blood T cell repertoires in COVID-19. The table came from immunoSEQ multiplex PCR; TCRdb's copy has only in-frame clones and leaves some out. The table records 250,000 to 350,000 clones, 85% of them present only once. What was sequenced was PBMCs or T cells enriched from blood (not recorded which). These receptors all come from a woman aged 45-65 years who had recovered from COVID-19.

This clone was observed once. The V gene is TRBV7-2, the J gene TRBJ2-3; 9 bases align to TRBD2. Germline CDR1 and CDR2: SGHTA and FQGNSA. V shed 5 bases and J 2 bases; nucleotides not matched to a gene: 8. This CDR3 spans 16 amino acids. In nucleotides, the CDR3 is TGTGCCAGCAGCCGCTTAGGGACTAGCCTCACAGATACGCAGTATTTT. Its translation: CASSRLGTSLTDTQYF.

V is TRBV6-6 and J is TRBJ2-7, with 8 nucleotides matching TRBD1. Germline CDR1 and CDR2: MNHNY and SVGAGI (reference sequence). V dropped 5 bases and J dropped 2; count of bases not matched to a gene: 11. This CDR3 is 16 amino acids long. The CDR3, as DNA: TGTGCCAGCAGTAAACGAGGGACAGGCATAACCTACGAGCAGTACTTC. It specifies CASSKRGTGITYEQYF.

This rearrangement joins TRBV5-1 to TRBJ2-2; D call uncertain. The germline V gene encodes CDR1 SGHRS and CDR2 YFSETQ. Deletions cut 1 base from V and 2 bases from J, with 9 bases between. This CDR3 is 15 amino acids long. DNA for the CDR3: TGCGCCAGCAGCTTGAATCCGGTTAACACCGGGGAGCTGTTTTTT. It yields the protein CASSLNPVNTGELFF.

Only one count was recorded for this clone. V usage is TRBV30 and J usage is TRBJ1-1; D gene unclear. Trimming left V 4 bases short and J 0 bases short, with 12 bases between. The CDR3 extends over 14 amino acids. Germline V gene sequence: CDR1 GTSNPN, CDR2 SVGIG (reference sequence). Here the CDR3 reads CAWIRVSMNTEAFF. The CDR3 region has the DNA TGTGCCTGGATACGGGTAAGCATGAACACTGAAGCTTTCTTT.

This clone was recorded only once. This sequence joins TRBV5-1 and TRBJ1-6; no clear D gene. Deletions cut 4 bases from V and 0 bases from J, with 8 bases between. Germline loops: CDR1 SGHRS, CDR2 YFSETQ. The CDR3 consists of 15 residues. CDR3 DNA: TGCGCCAGCAGCACCGCGAGCTCCTATAATTCACCCCTCCACTTT. This codes for CASSTASSYNSPLHF.

CDR3 DNA sequence: TGCGCCAGCAGCCAAGACAGGGGTAATTCACCCCTCCACTTT. Its translation: CASSQDRGNSPLHF. V is TRBV4-1 and J is TRBJ1-6, with a tentative D call TRBD1 (6 bases). Germline V gene lookup returns CDR1 MGHRA and CDR2 YSYEKL. The CDR3 is 14 amino acids. V was shortened by 0 bases and J by 6 bases, with 6 bases between the two germline ends.

The chain has TRBV28 and TRBJ2-5; no clear D gene. The CDR3 has 15 residues. CDR1 and CDR2 from the germline V gene are MDHEN and SYDVKM. The V gene lost 5 bases and the J gene lost 5 bases, with 18 bases spanning the gap. CDR3 bases: TGTGCCAGCAGTACCAAGGTAGCAGCCCGGGAGACCCAGTACTTC. Protein sequence: CASSTKVAARETQYF. Together with reference TRBV28 and TRBJ2-5, the CDR3 gives the full variable domain: DVKVTQSSRYLVKRTGEKVFLECVQDMDHENMFWYRQDPGLGLRLIYFSYDVKMKEKGDIPEGYSVSREKKERFSLILESASTNQTSMYLCASSTKVAARETQYFGPGTRLLVL.

The chain uses TRBV24-1 and TRBJ1-1; 10 positions agree with TRBD1. Germline V gene lookup returns CDR1 KGHDR and CDR2 SFDVKD. The V segment lost 5 bases and the J segment 9 bases; nucleotides outside the gene matches: 5. This CDR3 comprises 13 residues. The CDR3 bases are TGTGCCACCAGTGGCCTGGGACAGGGGAAAGCTTTCTTT. Protein product: CATSGLGQGKAFF.

The chain links TRBV7-3 to TRBJ2-1; D is possibly TRBD1 (6 bases). V was pared by 3 bases and J by 7 bases, with 10 bases between. Germline V gene sequence: CDR1 SGHTA, CDR2 FQGTGA. This CDR3 is built from 13 residues. The CDR3 DNA follows: TGTGCCAGCAGCTTGGGAACAGGGAATGAGCAGTTCTTC. It yields the protein CASSLGTGNEQFF.

The rearrangement uses TRBV7-2 and TRBJ1-6, with 8 bases identical to TRBD1. The CDR3 is 14 residues long. The germline V gene encodes CDR1 SGHTA and CDR2 FQGNSA. Unmatched junction bases numbered 6, after V lost 6 bases and J lost 8 bases. CDR3 nucleotide sequence: TGTGCCAGCAGGGAGACAGGGGACCATTCACCCCTCCACTTT. It is translated as CASRETGDHSPLHF.

There are a few counts of this clone. The chain carries TRBV29-1 and TRBJ1-1; 12 bases match TRBD1. Trimming cost V 4 bases and J 5 bases; bases outside gene matches: 2. This CDR3 has 13 residues. Per germline, CDR1 SQVTM and CDR2 ANQGSEA. The CDR3 nucleotides are TGCAGCGTTGGGGACAGGGGGCCTACTGAAGCTTTCTTT. Amino acid sequence: CSVGDRGPTEAFF.

V gene TRBV28 combines with J gene TRBJ2-1; 7 positions match TRBD2. J was trimmed by 4 bases and V by 3 bases; bases with no gene match: 12. The CDR3 is 17 amino acids. Germline V CDR1 and CDR2: MDHEN, SYDVKM. CDR3 in amino acids: CASSFHQRGFSYNEQFF. The DNA of the CDR3 is TGTGCCAGCAGTTTTCACCAGCGGGGTTTCTCATACAATGAGCAGTTCTTC.

There are a few counts of this clone. The chain employs TRBV27 and TRBJ1-4; D may be TRBD1 (6 bases). This CDR3 is built from 14 residues. Between the trimmed V and J ends, which lost 3 bases and 7 bases, there was a span of 12 bases. Germline loops: CDR1 MNHEY, CDR2 SMNVEV (reference sequence). The DNA for the CDR3 is TGTGCCAGCAGTTTCTCAGGGGTCACTGAAAAACTGTTTTTT. Translating gives CASSFSGVTEKLFF.

The V call is TRBV19, the J call TRBJ2-3, with TRBD1 matching over 11 bases. The CDR3 runs to 16 residues. J gave up 5 bases and V 8 bases, and 12 bases lay outside the gene matches. In germline, CDR1 is LNHDA, CDR2 SQIVND (reference sequence). The CDR3 DNA reads as TGTGCCAGTCTTGGCGTTGGGGACAGGGGGAGAGATACGCAGTATTTT. This sequence encodes CASLGVGDRGRDTQYF.

The chain joins TRBV9 to TRBJ2-2; D is ambiguous. Per germline, CDR1 SGDLS and CDR2 YYNGEE. Trimming stripped 1 base from V and 1 base from J, with 5 bases between. The CDR3 has 14 amino acids. Here the CDR3 DNA reads TGTGCCAGCAGCGTATTGCGGAACACCGGGGAGCTGTTTTTT. Translated: CASSVLRNTGELFF.

The gene calls are TRBV6-5 and TRBJ1-5; D is unclear. The CDR3 loop spans 15 amino acids. V was trimmed by 7 bases and J by 2 bases, leaving 15 bases between them. Per the germline V gene, CDR1 is MNHEY and CDR2 is SVGAGI. CDR3 region: CASTALGAGNQPQHF. The CDR3 nucleotides read TGTGCCAGCACCGCGTTGGGCGCCGGCAATCAGCCCCAGCATTTT.

The chain uses TRBV4-1 and TRBJ2-7, with D possibly matching TRBD2 (5 bases). CDR1 and CDR2 from the germline V gene are MGHRA and YSYEKL. The V end lost 1 base, the J end lost 3 bases, and 13 bases lay between the germline ends. The CDR3 covers 15 residues. The CDR3 loop is CASSQGLSGYYEQYF. Here the CDR3 DNA reads TGCGCCAGCAGCCAAGGGCTTTCGGGGTACTACGAGCAGTACTTC.

V is TRBV7-2 and J is TRBJ2-2; 7 positions agree with TRBD1. Looked up from germline, CDR1 is SGHTA and CDR2 is FQGNSA. Trimming removed 6 bases from V and 5 bases from J; junction bases left unmatched: 9. The length of the CDR3 is 15 residues. The CDR3 protein is CASRIPGQTTGELFF. Here the CDR3 DNA reads TGTGCCAGCAGGATTCCGGGACAGACTACCGGGGAGCTGTTTTTT.

This sequence joins TRBV20-1 and TRBJ1-1; D is unclear. The germline V and J ends were trimmed by 7 bases and 1 base, with 7 bases remaining between them. The germline V gene has CDR1 DFQATT and CDR2 SNEGSKA (reference sequence). The CDR3 contains 11 residues. The CDR3 loop reads CSDSRNTEAFF. CDR3 sequence (DNA): TGCAGTGACTCACGGAACACTGAAGCTTTCTTT.

J is TRBJ2-3 and V is TRBV30; D is undetermined. The germline V and J ends were trimmed by 3 bases and 0 bases, with 7 bases remaining between them. The CDR3 has 13 residues. Germline V gives CDR1 GTSNPN, CDR2 SVGIG (reference sequence). The CDR3 bases are TGTGCCTGGAGCTTCCCTAGCACAGATACGCAGTATTTT. Amino acid sequence: CAWSFPSTDTQYF.

This rearrangement joins TRBV7-9 to TRBJ2-3; D might be TRBD2 (6 bases). Germline CDR1 is SEHNR and CDR2 is FQNEAQ (reference sequence). The CDR3 spans 15 residues. The V end was cut by 5 bases, the J end by 9 bases, with 21 bases between. This CDR3 reads CASSPAAGSVTTQYF. CDR3 nucleotide sequence: TGTGCCAGCAGCCCCGCCGCGGGATCAGTAACAACGCAGTATTTT.

CDR3 bases: TGTGCCAGCAGCACCCAGGGACTAGGTTCCTACAATGAGCAGTTCTTC. It is translated as CASSTQGLGSYNEQFF. V is TRBV7-2 and J is TRBJ2-1; the match to TRBD2 covers 8 bases. The junction had 7 bases not matched to a gene; V was cut back by 5 bases and J by 1 base. The CDR3 is 16 amino acids. Germline V lookup: CDR1 SGHTA, CDR2 FQGNSA.

The chain joins TRBV30 to TRBJ1-4; D not resolved. Trimming left V 3 bases short and J 5 bases short, with 13 bases between. Germline V CDR1 and CDR2: GTSNPN, SVGIG (reference sequence). The CDR3 extends over 14 amino acids. The chain's CDR3 is CAWSPLTGNEKLFF. The CDR3 nucleotides read TGTGCCTGGAGCCCCCTGACGGGGAATGAAAAACTGTTTTTT.

This clone has only one observation. The rearrangement links TRBV7-9 to TRBJ2-1; TRBD2 matches at 8 bases. The CDR3 spans 16 residues. Germline V CDR1 and CDR2: SEHNR, FQNEAQ (reference sequence). V was clipped by 1 base and J by 3 bases; unmatched bases: 5. CDR3 residues: CASSLGTGGGYNEQFF. The CDR3 nucleotides read TGTGCCAGCAGCTTAGGGACGGGAGGGGGCTACAATGAGCAGTTCTTC.